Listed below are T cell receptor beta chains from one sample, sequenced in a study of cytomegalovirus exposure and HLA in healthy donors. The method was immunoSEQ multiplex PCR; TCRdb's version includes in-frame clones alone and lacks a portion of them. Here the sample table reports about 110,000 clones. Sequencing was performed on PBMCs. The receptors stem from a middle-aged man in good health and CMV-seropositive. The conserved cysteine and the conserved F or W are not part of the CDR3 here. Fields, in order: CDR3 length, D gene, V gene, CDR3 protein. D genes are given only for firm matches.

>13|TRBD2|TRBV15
ATSNYLAGENIQY
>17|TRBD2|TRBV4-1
ASSLIGLADSSGANVLT
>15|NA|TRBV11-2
ASSLDAEASASYEQY
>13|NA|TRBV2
ASAGTYQNTGELF
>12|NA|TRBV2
ASSGNRADGELF
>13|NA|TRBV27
ASSNRPGGNTEAF
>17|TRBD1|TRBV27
ASSLTGGGTGGSGNTIY
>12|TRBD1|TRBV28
ASSQTGKGYEQY
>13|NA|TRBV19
AASTGGEPYNEQF
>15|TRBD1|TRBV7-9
ASSSGDRRLRGYGYT
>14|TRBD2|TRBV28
ASSTWTSGHTGELF
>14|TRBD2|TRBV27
ASSMIAGPPTDTQY
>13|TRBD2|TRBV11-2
ASSSLAGKTGELF
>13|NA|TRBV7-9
ATRPAGVSNYGYT
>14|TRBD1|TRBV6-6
ASSPGTDYSNQPQH
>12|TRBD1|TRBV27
ASRGLKGAYGYT
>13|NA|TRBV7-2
ASSPRSRRRVEQF
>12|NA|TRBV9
ASSVAGNEETQY
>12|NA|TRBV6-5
ASSLLTGLSGYT
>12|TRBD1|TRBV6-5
ASSYGTGQETQY
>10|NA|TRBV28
ASRQTGLVPY
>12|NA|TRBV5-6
ASSRPREANVLT
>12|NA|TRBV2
ASSEVIRNTEAF
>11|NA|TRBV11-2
ASSLVAWETQY
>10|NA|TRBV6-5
ASGARLETQY
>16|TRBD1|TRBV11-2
ASSLGTGASMSSYEQY
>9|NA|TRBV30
AWRTENEQF
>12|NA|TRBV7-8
ASSLRQLNTEAF
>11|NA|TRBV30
AWSVTLKETQY
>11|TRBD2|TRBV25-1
ASKGLGGETQY
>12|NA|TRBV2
ASGIDRLNTEAF
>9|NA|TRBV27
ASSFGGRLF
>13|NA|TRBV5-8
ASSLEGPRRGPQH
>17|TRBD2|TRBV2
ASSGISMTSGSGSYEQY
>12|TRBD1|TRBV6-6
ASSAGGSLTSEN
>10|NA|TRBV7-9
ASSPGTNEAF
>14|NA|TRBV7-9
ASSSTLSQMRGEQY
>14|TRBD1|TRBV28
ASSSIGTARPYEQY
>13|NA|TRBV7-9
ASSTHLAENYEQY
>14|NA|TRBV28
ASSWGGGVKKLPQH
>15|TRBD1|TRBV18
ASSPGTGGANTGELF
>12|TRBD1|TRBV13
ASSPGTAAYEQY
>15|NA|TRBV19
ASSTSSLAMSTGELF
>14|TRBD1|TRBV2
ASFSPRTGGTYGYT
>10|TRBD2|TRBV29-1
SASLARDTQY
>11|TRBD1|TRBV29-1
SAHRTGGNEQY
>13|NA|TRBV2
ASREQGMGGNTIY
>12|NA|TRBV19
ASSIAQGSYEQY
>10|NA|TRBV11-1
ASSDSDLGYT
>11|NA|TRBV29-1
SVEFEAGTEAF
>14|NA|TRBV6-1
ASSDPSLRGSYEQY
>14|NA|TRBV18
ASSPPAGDAYNEQF
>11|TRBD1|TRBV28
ATKPGGPYEQY
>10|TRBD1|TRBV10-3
AIDQGARGYT
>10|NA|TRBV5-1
ASSLSGYEQY